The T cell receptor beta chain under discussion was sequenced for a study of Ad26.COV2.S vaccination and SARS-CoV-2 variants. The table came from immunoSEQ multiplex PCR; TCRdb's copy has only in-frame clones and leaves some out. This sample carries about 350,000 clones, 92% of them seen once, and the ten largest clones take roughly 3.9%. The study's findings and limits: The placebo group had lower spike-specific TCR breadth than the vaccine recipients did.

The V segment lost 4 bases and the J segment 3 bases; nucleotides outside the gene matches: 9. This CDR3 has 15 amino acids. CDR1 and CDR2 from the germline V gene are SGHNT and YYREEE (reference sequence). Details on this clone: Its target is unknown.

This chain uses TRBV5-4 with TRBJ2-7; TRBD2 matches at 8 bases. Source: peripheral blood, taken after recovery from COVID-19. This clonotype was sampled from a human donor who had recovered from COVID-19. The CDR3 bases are TGTGCCAGCAGCAAGCCGGGACTAGAGGGCTACGAGCAGTACTTC. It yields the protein CASSKPGLEGYEQYF.